This T cell receptor (beta chain) was retrieved from a study of shared clonotypes between healthy human individuals. CDR1 and CDR2 (germline): SGHNT, YYREEE (reference sequence). The CDR3 length is 12 residues. V shed 4 bases and J shed 10 bases, with 11 bases lying between them. Using immunoSEQ multiplex PCR, the repertoire was profiled, and TCRdb retains in-frame clones only, with some absent. The sample lists roughly 2.6 million clones; over 85% were seen once. The rearrangement joins TRBV5-4 to TRBJ1-4; D is possibly TRBD1 (6 bases). The sequence was collected from a man aged 18 to 29 in good health. Sequenced: naive CD4+ T cells sorted from blood. Subset specified: CD45RA+ positively selected. CDR3 in amino acids: CASSLKGGKLFF. Written as DNA, the CDR3 is TGTGCCAGCAGCCTCAAGGGGGGAAAACTGTTTTTT.